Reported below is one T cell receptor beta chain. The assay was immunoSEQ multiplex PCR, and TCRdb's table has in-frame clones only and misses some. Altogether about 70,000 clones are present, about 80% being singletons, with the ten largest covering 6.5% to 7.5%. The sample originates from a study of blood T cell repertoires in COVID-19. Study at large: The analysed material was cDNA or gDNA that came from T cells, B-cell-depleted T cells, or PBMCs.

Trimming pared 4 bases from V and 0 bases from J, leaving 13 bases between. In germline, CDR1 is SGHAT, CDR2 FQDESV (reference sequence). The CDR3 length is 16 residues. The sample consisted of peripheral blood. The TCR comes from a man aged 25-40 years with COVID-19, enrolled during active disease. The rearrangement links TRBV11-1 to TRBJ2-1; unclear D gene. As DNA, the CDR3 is TGTGCCAGCAGCTCGATACTAAGTAGCTCCTACAATGAGCAGTTCTTC. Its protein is CASSSILSSSYNEQFF.